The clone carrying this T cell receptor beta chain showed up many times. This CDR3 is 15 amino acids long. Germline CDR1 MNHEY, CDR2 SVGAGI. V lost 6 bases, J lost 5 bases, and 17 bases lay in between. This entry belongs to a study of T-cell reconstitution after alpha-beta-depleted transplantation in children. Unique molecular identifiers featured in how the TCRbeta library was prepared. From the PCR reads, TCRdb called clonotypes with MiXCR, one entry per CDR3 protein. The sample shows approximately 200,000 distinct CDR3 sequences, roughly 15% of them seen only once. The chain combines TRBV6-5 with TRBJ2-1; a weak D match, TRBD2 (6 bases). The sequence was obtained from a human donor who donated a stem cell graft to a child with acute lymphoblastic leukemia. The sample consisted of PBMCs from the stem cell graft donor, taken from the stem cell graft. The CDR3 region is CASSRDSGLNNEQFF. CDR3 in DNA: TGTGCCAGCAGCCGGGACTCAGGACTGAACAATGAGCAGTTCTTC.